These 3 T cell receptor beta chains originate from one sample sequenced in a study of cytomegalovirus exposure and HLA in healthy donors (dated by TCRdb to the late 2010s). Libraries were built with the immunoSEQ multiplex PCR assay. The multiplex PCR relied on a mix of 60 forward primers for TCR Vbeta segments and 13 reverse primers for TCR Jbeta segments. This is the immuneACCESS table as TCRdb keeps it, with only in-frame sequences that have V and J called. A part of the clones is gone; compared with another copy, unresolved V genes explain less than half, and the rest is unexplained. This sample holds around 100,000 clones; 75% to 80% were observed only once. The ten biggest clones cover roughly 9.6% of the sample. The sample taken for sequencing was PBMCs. Every receptor here comes from a male donor in good health and CMV-seropositive.

CDR3 region: CATTGSAPGQATPRNEAFF. DNA for the CDR3: TGTGCCACCACTGGAAGTGCCCCGGGACAGGCGACCCCCCGAAATGAAGCTTTCTTT. The rearrangement uses TRBV15 and TRBJ1-1; TRBD1 aligns across 8 bases. The ends lost 7 bases at V and 7 bases at J; junction bases unmatched: 26. The CDR3 totals 19 residues. Germline loops: CDR1 LNHNV, CDR2 YYDKDF (reference sequence).

The chain uses TRBV7-2 and TRBJ1-6, with D unclear. Per germline, CDR1 SGHTA and CDR2 FQGNSA. The V end lost 5 bases, the J end lost 7 bases, and 9 bases lay between the germline ends. CDR3 size: 13 residues. CDR3 amino acids: CASSPTANSPLHF. The CDR3 nucleotides read TGTGCCAGCAGCCCTACAGCCAATTCACCCCTCCACTTT.

In its sample, this clone was seen a few times. The CDR3 DNA is TGTGCTAGTGGTTTGGTAAAACAGGCTCGGGACGAGCAGTACTTC. Its protein is CASGLVKQARDEQYF. V usage is TRBV12-5 and J usage is TRBJ2-7; possible D gene TRBD1, 5 bases. The CDR3 is made up of 15 amino acids. The V and J ends lost 0 bases and 5 bases respectively, with 14 bases between them. From germline, CDR1 is LGHNT and CDR2 FRNRAP.